The subject of this entry is one TCR beta chain. Its antigen is undetermined. The sample comes from a study of T cell responses to AZD1222 COVID-19 vaccine. Notes on the study in general: Seropositivity was recorded at baseline in only 6 or 7 AZD1222 recipients. In a largely white British group with more females than males, clonal diversity was possibly underestimated. Regions 160-218 and 743-854 held dominance among vaccine-associated CD4 TCRs, which spanned spike. Among spike-specific TCRs, nearly half reportedly target unmutated variant regions.

The CDR3 contains 13 residues. The J segment lost 4 bases and the V segment lost 4 bases, leaving 2 bases of the junction unmatched. Generated by immunoSEQ multiplex PCR, the TCRdb table keeps only in-frame clones and is missing some. The table records about 200,000 clones, roughly 94% of them present only once. Source: peripheral blood, taken 28 days after the second dose of the MenACWY control vaccine. The chain links TRBV12-3 or TRBV12-4 to TRBJ1-1, with TRBD1 matching over 8 bases. This TCR derives from an adult who received the MenACWY meningococcal vaccine as a control. CDR3 residues: CASSSTGGTEAFF. In nucleotides, the CDR3 is TGTGCCAGCAGTTCCACAGGGGGCACTGAAGCTTTCTTT.